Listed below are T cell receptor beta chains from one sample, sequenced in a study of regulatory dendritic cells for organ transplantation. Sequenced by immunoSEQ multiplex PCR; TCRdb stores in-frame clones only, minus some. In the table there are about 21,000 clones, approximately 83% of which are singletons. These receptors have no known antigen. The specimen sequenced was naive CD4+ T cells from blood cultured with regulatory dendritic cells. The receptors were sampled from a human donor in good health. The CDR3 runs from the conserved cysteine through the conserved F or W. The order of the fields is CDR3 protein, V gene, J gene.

cdr3_aa: CASSVGTASGNTIYF
v_call: TRBV28
j_call: TRBJ1-3

cdr3_aa: CSGIGGERTWEQFF
v_call: TRBV29-1
j_call: TRBJ2-1

cdr3_aa: CASSFRFSEKLFF
v_call: TRBV7-8
j_call: TRBJ1-4

cdr3_aa: CASRSLAGVLDTQYF
v_call: TRBV6-6
j_call: TRBJ2-3

cdr3_aa: CAISELTEPGSPLHF
v_call: TRBV10-3
j_call: TRBJ1-6

cdr3_aa: CASSEESGRISYEQYF
v_call: TRBV6-1
j_call: TRBJ2-7

cdr3_aa: CASSQVDRDNQPQHF
v_call: TRBV4-2
j_call: TRBJ1-5

cdr3_aa: CASSGDIQETQYF
v_call: TRBV5-4
j_call: TRBJ2-5

cdr3_aa: CASRETEYNEQFF
v_call: TRBV10-1
j_call: TRBJ2-1

cdr3_aa: CATSRVWTANQPQHF
v_call: TRBV15
j_call: TRBJ1-5

cdr3_aa: CASSSTGQGYTF
v_call: TRBV28
j_call: TRBJ1-2

cdr3_aa: CSVETRGDLYEQYF
v_call: TRBV29-1
j_call: TRBJ2-7

cdr3_aa: CASRQTGGGKKLFF
v_call: TRBV6-5
j_call: TRBJ1-4